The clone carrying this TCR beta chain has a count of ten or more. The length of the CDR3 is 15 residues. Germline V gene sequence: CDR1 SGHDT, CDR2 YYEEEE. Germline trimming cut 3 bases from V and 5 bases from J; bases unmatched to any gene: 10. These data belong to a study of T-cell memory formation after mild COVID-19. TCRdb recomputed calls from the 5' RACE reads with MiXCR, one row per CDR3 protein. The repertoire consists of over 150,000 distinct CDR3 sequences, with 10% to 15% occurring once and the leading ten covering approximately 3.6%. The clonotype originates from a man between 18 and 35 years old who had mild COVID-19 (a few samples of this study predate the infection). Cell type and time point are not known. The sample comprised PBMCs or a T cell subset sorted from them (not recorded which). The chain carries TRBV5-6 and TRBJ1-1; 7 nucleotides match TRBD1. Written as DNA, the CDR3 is TGTGCCAGCAGCTCAGGACTACAGGGGCGGACTGAAGCTTTCTTT. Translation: CASSSGLQGRTEAFF.